What follows describes a single T cell receptor beta chain. As yet, its antigen is unknown. This specimen belongs to a study of T cell responses to AZD1222 COVID-19 vaccine. The overall study: Whether given at about 4 or about 12 weeks, second doses were pooled. Points from the study as a whole: Samples come after the peak T cell response, not at day 14. Donors were largely white British and mainly female; clonal diversity was possibly underestimated.

The V gene's germline CDR1 is LNHNV and CDR2 YYDKDF (reference sequence). V lost 1 base to trimming and J lost 9 bases, with 10 bases between them. The CDR3 extends over 14 amino acids. The table came from immunoSEQ multiplex PCR; TCRdb's copy has only in-frame clones and leaves some out. The sample lists about 110,000 clones, 87% occurring once. The TCR comes from an adult in good health. This specimen consisted of peripheral blood, obtained on day 0 of AZD1222 vaccination. V usage is TRBV15 and J usage is TRBJ1-6; no definite D call. CDR3 sequence reads: CATSRGRTVSPLHF. In DNA, the CDR3 is TGTGCCACCAGCAGAGGGAGGACGGTTTCACCCCTCCACTTT. The full variable domain, with the rest looked up from reference TRBV15 and TRBJ1-6, is DAMVIQNPRYQVTQFGKPVTLSCSQTLNHNVMYWYQQKSSQAPKLLFHYYDKDFNNEADTPDNFQSRRPNTSFCFLDIRSPGLGDTAMYLCATSRGRTVSPLHFGNGTRLTVT.